One and the same sample provided the 22 T cell receptor beta chains below, sequenced in a study of cytomegalovirus exposure and HLA in healthy donors. Both 60 Vbeta primers and 13 Jbeta primers went into the PCR. TCRdb's copy holds only in-frame clones and misses some; the assay was immunoSEQ multiplex PCR. Of around 90,000 clones detected, around three quarters appear once; the ten largest clones hold over 0.5%. Sequencing was carried out using PBMCs. Source of these receptors: a man aged 25-45 years in good health and CMV-seronegative.

The chain employs TRBV27 and TRBJ1-6; 7 positions agree with TRBD1. The CDR3 runs 16 residues. The V and J ends lost 5 bases and 7 bases, in that order; junction bases with no gene match: 11. Germline V gene data show CDR1 as MNHEY and CDR2 as SMNVEV (reference sequence). The CDR3 DNA reads as TGTGCCAGCAGTCCGAAATTCCGACAGGGAAATTCACCCCTCCACTTT. Its protein is CASSPKFRQGNSPLHF.

This clone appeared a few times. The rearrangement links TRBV10-3 to TRBJ2-1; 9 bases align to TRBD2. The ends lost 10 bases at V and 1 base at J; junction bases unmatched: 8. The CDR3 has 15 amino acids. The germline gives CDR1 ENHRY, CDR2 SYGVKD. The CDR3 here is CATLAGERSYNEQFF. Here the CDR3 DNA reads TGTGCCACCTTAGCGGGAGAACGGTCCTACAATGAGCAGTTCTTC.

This chain uses TRBV9 with TRBJ2-3; 9 bases line up with TRBD1. V dropped 4 bases and J dropped 0; count of bases not matched to a gene: 6. CDR3 length: 16 residues. Germline loops: CDR1 SGDLS, CDR2 YYNGEE. CDR3 nucleotides: TGTGCCAGCAGCCCGGGGGACAGGGAAAGCACAGATACGCAGTATTTT. Protein sequence: CASSPGDRESTDTQYF.

The chain recombines TRBV12-5 with TRBJ2-3; D is perhaps TRBD2 (5 bases). The length of the CDR3 is 16 residues. The germline gives CDR1 LGHNT, CDR2 FRNRAP. Trimming stripped 0 bases from V and 1 base from J, with 11 bases between. DNA of the CDR3: TGTGCTAGTGGTTTGGTACTCGGAGGCGGCACAGATACGCAGTATTTT. This codes for CASGLVLGGGTDTQYF.

The V gene is TRBV19, the J gene TRBJ1-1; D may be TRBD1 (6 bases). CDR3 length: 15 amino acids. Between the trimmed V and J ends, which lost 4 bases and 7 bases, there was a span of 19 bases. Germline CDR1 LNHDA, CDR2 SQIVND (reference sequence). The CDR3 spells CASSTQDSAYYEAFF. The CDR3 DNA follows: TGTGCCAGTAGTACCCAGGACAGTGCTTACTATGAAGCTTTCTTT. The whole variable domain, filled in from reference TRBV19 and TRBJ1-1, reads DGGITQSPKYLFRKEGQNVTLSCEQNLNHDAMYWYRQDPGQGLRLIYYSQIVNDFQKGDIAEGYSVSREKKESFPLTVTSAQKNPTAFYLCASSTQDSAYYEAFFGQGTRLTVV.

The chain has TRBV13 and TRBJ1-5, with 7 nucleotides matching TRBD1. The CDR3 extends over 13 amino acids. Germline V gives CDR1 PRHDT, CDR2 FYEKMQ (reference sequence). Losses at the gene ends were 2 bases for V and 11 bases for J; bases not matched to a gene: 6. The DNA for the CDR3 is TGTGCCAGCAGCTTACAGGGGGACGGGGCCCAGCATTTT. It codes for CASSLQGDGAQHF.

As regards this clone: Within the sample, other DNA sequences also encode this same CDR3. The V call is TRBV27, the J call TRBJ1-2, with 9 bases matching TRBD1. This CDR3 contains 14 residues. J lost 6 bases, V lost 6 bases, and 8 bases had no gene match. Germline V gene lookup returns CDR1 MNHEY and CDR2 SMNVEV (reference sequence). CDR3 amino acids: CASSYGTGFDGYTF. CDR3 nucleotide sequence: TGTGCCAGCAGCTACGGGACAGGGTTTGATGGCTACACCTTC.

This chain uses TRBV7-2 with TRBJ2-7; a possible D gene is TRBD2 (5 bases). In germline, CDR1 is SGHTA, CDR2 FQGNSA. V was shortened by 1 base and J by 3 bases, with 13 bases between the two germline ends. The CDR3 has 15 residues. The CDR3 loop reads CASSLDEGPYYEQYF. The CDR3 DNA is TGTGCCAGCAGCTTAGACGAGGGCCCCTACTACGAGCAGTACTTC.

In this sample, this clone turned up once. V and J are TRBV11-2 and TRBJ2-3, with D possibly TRBD1 on 7 matching bases. From germline, CDR1 is SGHAT and CDR2 FQNNGV. Trimming shortened V by 3 bases and J by 0 bases, and 16 bases separated the two germline ends. The CDR3 contains 17 residues. CDR3 DNA sequence: TGTGCCAGCAGCTTCCAGGGGGGTGGGTTGAGCACAGATACGCAGTATTTT. This codes for CASSFQGGGLSTDTQYF.

V gene TRBV12-5 combines with J gene TRBJ2-5; D possibly corresponds to TRBD2 (6 bases). CDR1 is LGHNT and CDR2 is FRNRAP in the germline V gene. Trimming removed 0 bases at V and 5 bases at J, with 16 bases between. CDR3 length: 16 amino acids. The CDR3 protein is CASGLVQGGEVETQYF. The CDR3, as DNA: TGTGCTAGTGGTTTGGTACAAGGCGGGGAGGTGGAGACCCAGTACTTC.

The DNA of the CDR3 is TGTGCCAGCATCCCCACAGGGAATTCCTACGAGCAGTACTTC. It encodes CASIPTGNSYEQYF. This chain connects TRBV6-1 to TRBJ2-7; the D gene is possibly TRBD1 (6 bases). The CDR3 is 14 residues long. Germline assignment: CDR1 MNHNS and CDR2 SASEGT. V was cut by 7 bases and J by 1 base, with 14 bases left in between.

The sample holds a few counts of this clone. The gene calls are TRBV7-8 and TRBJ1-1, with TRBD1 matching over 7 bases. V lost 5 bases, J lost 0 bases, and 6 bases stayed unmatched. Germline CDR1 and CDR2: SGHVS and FQNEAQ. The CDR3 sequence is 15 residues long. In DNA form, the CDR3 reads TGTGCCAGCAGCGTCGAACAGGGGATGAACACTGAAGCTTTCTTT. This gives the protein CASSVEQGMNTEAFF.

The gene calls are TRBV9 and TRBJ2-1; TRBD2 matches 8 bases. V was clipped by 4 bases and J by 6 bases; unmatched bases: 6. Germline values: CDR1 SGDLS, CDR2 YYNGEE. This CDR3 region has 14 residues. The CDR3 DNA sequence: TGTGCCAGCAGCCCCGCGGGACTAGGCAATGAGCAGTTCTTC. This translates into CASSPAGLGNEQFF. The entire variable domain, with the rest obtained from reference TRBV9 and TRBJ2-1, is as follows: DSGVTQTPKHLITATGQRVTLRCSPRSGDLSVYWYQQSLDQGLQFLIQYYNGEERAKGNILERFSAQQFPDLHSELNLSSLELGDSALYFCASSPAGLGNEQFFGPGTRLTVL.

V is TRBV6-5 and J is TRBJ1-1; 9 bases are a match to TRBD1. The CDR3 is 15 residues long. V shed 6 bases and J 5 bases; nucleotides not matched to a gene: 10. CDR1 is MNHEY, CDR2 SVGAGI, per germline. For the CDR3, the DNA is TGTGCCAGCAGCACTCTCCAAGGACAGGGGACTGAAGCTTTCTTT. Translating it yields CASSTLQGQGTEAFF.

The V gene is TRBV6-4, the J gene TRBJ2-1, with 7 bases lining up with TRBD1. The V gene's germline CDR1 is MRHNA and CDR2 SNTAGT. The CDR3 is 17 amino acids. With 6 bases clipped from V and 0 bases from J, the junction kept 11 bases outside the gene matches. The CDR3 DNA is TGTGCCAGCAGCCAATCTCAGGACAGGCGCTCCTACAATGAGCAGTTCTTC. Translation: CASSQSQDRRSYNEQFF.

The gene calls are TRBV7-8 and TRBJ1-2, with TRBD1 identical over 8 bases. The CDR3 is made up of 17 amino acids. Germline V gives CDR1 SGHVS, CDR2 FQNEAQ. J was trimmed by 11 bases and V by 1 base; bases with no gene match: 18. The CDR3 DNA reads as TGTGCCAGCAGCTTAGAATATTTAGGACAGGGATTTGTTGGGTACACCTTC. It translates to CASSLEYLGQGFVGYTF. Drawing the rest from reference TRBV7-8 and TRBJ1-2, the complete variable domain is GAGVSQSPRYKVAKRGQDVALRCDPISGHVSLFWYQQALGQGPEFLTYFQNEAQLDKSGLPSDRFFAERPEGSVSTLKIQRTQQEDSAVYLCASSLEYLGQGFVGYTFGSGTRLTVV.

This chain joins TRBV23-1 and TRBJ2-1; 7 nucleotides match TRBD2. TRBV23-1 is given ORF status, its function remaining uncertain. CDR3 length equals 16 residues. Trimming took 4 bases from V and 5 from J; bases not matched to a gene: 11. For the CDR3, the DNA is TGCGCCAGCAGTCCCCCTGGACTAGTTCGGCACAATGAGCAGTTCTTC. Protein product: CASSPPGLVRHNEQFF.

The V and J genes are TRBV2 and TRBJ2-1; possibly TRBD1 for D (5 bases). V lost 4 bases to trimming and J lost 5 bases, with 24 bases between them. The CDR3 loop spans 18 amino acids. Germline assignment: CDR1 SNHLY and CDR2 FYNNEI. The CDR3 DNA follows: TGTGCCAGCAGTGTGCCCAGGGAAACTACGCCATTTAACAATGAGCAGTTCTTC. It encodes CASSVPRETTPFNNEQFF. The variable domain in full, with the rest retrieved from reference TRBV2 and TRBJ2-1, is EPEVTQTPSHQVTQMGQEVILRCVPISNHLYFYWYRQILGQKVEFLVSFYNNEISEKSEIFDDQFSVERPDGSNFTLKIRSTKLEDSAMYFCASSVPRETTPFNNEQFFGPGTRLTVL.

V gene TRBV7-2 combines with J gene TRBJ2-1, with 9 bases that match TRBD2. Trimming cost V 2 bases and J 0 bases; bases outside gene matches: 2. Germline-derived CDR1 and CDR2 are SGHTA and FQGNSA. The CDR3 covers 16 residues. CDR3 in amino acids: CASSLRGRASYNEQFF. CDR3 nucleotide sequence: TGTGCCAGCAGCTTACGCGGGAGGGCCTCCTACAATGAGCAGTTCTTC.

The chain links TRBV5-4 to TRBJ1-2; D might be TRBD1 (6 bases). This CDR3 comprises 12 residues. Trimming shortened V by 3 bases and J by 8 bases, and 11 bases separated the two germline ends. CDR1 SGHNT and CDR2 YYREEE come from the germline V gene (reference sequence). The CDR3 region has the DNA TGTGCCAGCAGCTCACAGGGTAGCGGCTACACCTTC. Protein sequence: CASSSQGSGYTF.

This clone showed up just a few times. The chain is built from TRBV27 and TRBJ2-1; 9 nucleotides agree with TRBD1. CDR1 is MNHEY and CDR2 is SMNVEV in the germline V gene (reference sequence). With 3 bases clipped from V and 7 bases from J, the junction kept 10 bases outside the gene matches. The CDR3 sequence is 16 residues long. Written as DNA, the CDR3 is TGTGCCAGCAGTTTTGAGACAGGGGGTGGTACGAATGAGCAGTTCTTC. It translates to CASSFETGGGTNEQFF.

The chain recombines TRBV5-1 with TRBJ1-2, with 9 bases fitting TRBD1. CDR1 and CDR2 (germline): SGHRS, YFSETQ. Trimming at V came to 4 bases and at J to 4 bases, leaving 5 bases not matched to a gene. The CDR3 sequence is 14 residues long. The CDR3 is CASSRDREAYGYTF. The CDR3, as DNA: TGCGCCAGCAGCCGGGACAGGGAGGCCTATGGCTACACCTTC.